What follows are 7 T cell receptor beta chains derived from one specimen sequenced in a study of blood T cell repertoires in COVID-19. The table came from immunoSEQ multiplex PCR; TCRdb's copy has only in-frame clones and leaves some out. This sample has some 210,000 clones, with 90% to 95% found just once. The sequenced sample was peripheral blood. The receptors were gathered from a man younger than 40 with acute or convalescent COVID-19.

This sequence joins TRBV19 and TRBJ2-4, with D perhaps matching TRBD1 (6 bases). The CDR3 contains 14 residues. Germline loops: CDR1 LNHDA, CDR2 SQIVND (reference sequence). The V end was cut by 3 bases, the J end by 6 bases, with 12 bases between. CDR3 DNA: TGTGCCAGTAGTATGTCAGGGGTCGGAAACATTCAGTACTTC. Translating gives CASSMSGVGNIQYF.

This clone was seen only once. J is TRBJ2-7 and V is TRBV11-2, with 7 bases identical to TRBD1. CDR3 length: 16 amino acids. The germline V gene has CDR1 SGHAT and CDR2 FQNNGV. Germline trimming cut 5 bases from V and 6 bases from J; bases unmatched to any gene: 16. CDR3 residues: CASSLIGTVPPGEQYF. The CDR3 bases are TGTGCCAGCAGCCTTATTGGGACAGTCCCGCCGGGCGAGCAGTACTTC.

V is TRBV29-1 and J is TRBJ2-1, with 10 bases aligning to TRBD2. CDR1 is SQVTM and CDR2 is ANQGSEA in the germline V gene. The ends lost 4 bases at V and 5 bases at J; junction bases unmatched: 2. CDR3 length: 13 amino acids. The CDR3 here is CSVGSGRDNEQFF. The CDR3 DNA is TGCAGCGTTGGGAGCGGGAGGGACAATGAGCAGTTCTTC.

The chain recombines TRBV28 with TRBJ1-2, with D hard to call. CDR1 is MDHEN and CDR2 is SYDVKM in the germline V gene. The CDR3 is made up of 14 amino acids. V was pared by 7 bases and J by 0 bases, with 12 bases between. The CDR3 DNA reads as TGTGCCAGCAAAATACTCTTAGCTAACTATGGCTACACCTTC. Amino acid sequence: CASKILLANYGYTF.

Comment on this clone: Other DNA sequences in this specimen translate into the identical CDR3. The J gene is TRBJ1-2, the V gene TRBV28, with 11 bases aligning to TRBD1. The V segment lost 4 bases and the J segment 3 bases; nucleotides outside the gene matches: 4. CDR1 is MDHEN and CDR2 is SYDVKM in the germline V gene. There are 15 residues in the CDR3. For the CDR3, the DNA is TGTGCCAGCAGTTCCCCGGGACAGGGGGACTATGGCTACACCTTC. This codes for CASSSPGQGDYGYTF.

The V gene is TRBV7-9, the J gene TRBJ2-3, with 9 positions matching TRBD2. V trimming: 0 bases; J trimming: 5 bases; junction bases outside the gene matches: 6. The CDR3 is 16 residues long. Germline CDR1 and CDR2: SEHNR and FQNEAQ (reference sequence). CDR3 residues: CASSLALSGSRDTQYF. The CDR3 bases are TGTGCCAGCAGCTTAGCGCTTAGCGGGAGTAGAGATACGCAGTATTTT.

DNA of the CDR3: TGTGCCAGCAGCGACCTTCTCTTACAGGCTACTTTTCGCTACGAGCAGTACTTC. Its translation: CASSDLLLQATFRYEQYF. The genes are TRBV28 and TRBJ2-7; a weak D match, TRBD1 (5 bases). Trimming pared 6 bases from V and 3 bases from J, leaving 27 bases between. Germline-derived CDR1 and CDR2 are MDHEN and SYDVKM. This CDR3 contains 18 residues.